Presented here are 14 T cell receptor beta chains from one specimen sequenced in a study of T cell changes during pregnancy in multiple sclerosis. Clones were read by immunoSEQ multiplex PCR, and TCRdb kept only the in-frame ones, dropping some. The table shows about 51,000 clones, with 94% occurring only once. Material: CD4+ T cells from peripheral blood mononuclear cells, obtained in the second trimester of pregnancy. The receptor source for this set is a female donor with multiple sclerosis, enrolled in a pregnancy study.

The CDR3 DNA is TGTGCCAGCAGTTTAAAAGGGGCCGGCTATGGCTACACCTTC. Translation: CASSLKGAGYGYTF. The rearrangement uses TRBV27 and TRBJ1-2, with D possibly matching TRBD1 (5 bases). V lost 2 bases and J 4 bases, leaving 11 bases between the germline ends. The CDR3 extends over 14 amino acids. Germline V gives CDR1 MNHEY, CDR2 SMNVEV (reference sequence).

This clone was recorded once. The rearrangement uses TRBV7-9 and TRBJ1-4; TRBD1 matches at 7 bases. Germline-derived CDR1 and CDR2 are SEHNR and FQNEAQ (reference sequence). Trimming removed 5 bases from V and 8 bases from J; junction bases left unmatched: 8. CDR3 length: 14 amino acids. The CDR3 region has the DNA TGTGCCAGCAGCCATGACAGGGTTCGGGAAAAACTGTTTTTT. Translated: CASSHDRVREKLFF. The full variable domain, with the rest looked up from reference TRBV7-9 and TRBJ1-4, is DTGVSQNPRHKITKRGQNVTFRCDPISEHNRLYWYRQTLGQGPEFLTYFQNEAQLEKSRLLSDRFSAERPKGSFSTLEIQRTEQGDSAMYLCASSHDRVREKLFFGSGTQLSVL.

V usage is TRBV2 and J usage is TRBJ1-5; possible D gene TRBD1, 5 bases. Trimming shortened V by 2 bases and J by 0 bases, and 14 bases separated the two germline ends. Per the germline V gene, CDR1 is SNHLY and CDR2 is FYNNEI. The CDR3 loop spans 17 amino acids. CDR3: CASSESRAGFSNQPQHF. CDR3 nucleotide sequence: TGTGCCAGCAGTGAAAGCAGGGCGGGGTTTAGCAATCAGCCCCAGCATTTT.

The V call is TRBV5-4, the J call TRBJ1-6; D is perhaps TRBD1 (6 bases). This CDR3 contains 15 residues. Germline CDR1 is SGHNT and CDR2 is YYREEE (reference sequence). V was clipped by 1 base and J by 7 bases, with 12 bases between them. The chain's CDR3 is CASSLWGQGNSPLHF. As DNA, the CDR3 is TGTGCCAGCAGCTTGTGGGGCCAGGGGAATTCACCCCTCCACTTT.

The V and J genes are TRBV5-4 and TRBJ2-5; TRBD2 is a possible D gene (7 bases). Germline loops: CDR1 SGHNT, CDR2 YYREEE (reference sequence). This CDR3 contains 15 residues. The V end was cut by 4 bases, the J end by 4 bases, with 17 bases between. DNA for the CDR3: TGTGCCAGCAGCGACAAGGGGGGGGATTTAGAGACCCAGTACTTC. It translates to CASSDKGGDLETQYF.

This chain uses TRBV2 with TRBJ2-3, with 7 bases identical to TRBD2. Germline V gene lookup returns CDR1 SNHLY and CDR2 FYNNEI. The ends lost 6 bases at V and 0 bases at J; junction bases unmatched: 3. This CDR3 has 14 residues. The CDR3, as DNA: TGTGCCAGCAGGGCGGGGGTGAGCACAGATACGCAGTATTTT. This translates into CASRAGVSTDTQYF.

This clone occurred once. CDR3 residues: CAWGLEWTGELFF. The DNA of the CDR3 is TGTGCCTGGGGGCTTGAGTGGACCGGGGAGCTGTTTTTT. The chain joins TRBV30 to TRBJ2-2; no reliable D call. The germline V gene has CDR1 GTSNPN and CDR2 SVGIG (reference sequence). V was pared by 5 bases and J by 5 bases, with 12 bases between. The CDR3 covers 13 residues. Drawing the rest from reference TRBV30 and TRBJ2-2, the complete variable domain is SQTIHQWPATLVQPVGSPLSLECTVEGTSNPNLYWYRQAAGRGLQLLFYSVGIGQISSEVPQNLSASRPQDRQFILSSKKLLLSDSGFYLCAWGLEWTGELFFGEGSRLTVL.

V usage is TRBV23-1 and J usage is TRBJ2-1, with D perhaps TRBD1 (6 bases). TRBV23-1 is an open reading frame, and its role is uncertain. The V end lost 3 bases, the J end lost 6 bases, and 18 bases lay between the germline ends. The CDR3 is made up of 16 amino acids. The CDR3 spells CASSQLQGRAPNEQFF. DNA for the CDR3: TGCGCCAGCAGTCAGCTACAGGGACGGGCCCCCAATGAGCAGTTCTTC.

This chain connects TRBV10-3 to TRBJ1-5; D remains unclear. The CDR3 extends over 15 amino acids. V lost 7 bases, J lost 3 bases, and 16 bases lay in between. The germline gives CDR1 ENHRY, CDR2 SYGVKD. CDR3 nucleotide sequence: TGTGCCATCAAGGCGGACGGAGGCCTCAATCAGCCCCAGCATTTT. Translation: CAIKADGGLNQPQHF.

The V and J genes are TRBV5-6 and TRBJ2-5; 9 nucleotides line up with TRBD2. V lost 1 base to trimming and J lost 2 bases; unmatched junction nucleotides: 6. The germline V gene encodes CDR1 SGHDT and CDR2 YYEEEE. The length of the CDR3 is 16 residues. The CDR3 sequence: CASSLQRGVQQETQYF. CDR3 DNA: TGTGCCAGCAGCTTGCAGCGGGGGGTCCAACAAGAGACCCAGTACTTC. Complete variable domain (other parts from reference TRBV5-6 and TRBJ2-5): DAGVTQSPTHLIKTRGQQVTLRCSPKSGHDTVSWYQQALGQGPQFIFQYYEEEERQRGNFPDRFSGHQFPNYSSELNVNALLLGDSALYLCASSLQRGVQQETQYFGPGTRLLVL.

This clone was seen more than once but under ten times. The V call is TRBV15, the J call TRBJ1-5, with D perhaps matching TRBD1 (5 bases). The ends were cut back, 0 bases at V and 4 bases at J, with 10 bases in the middle. The germline V gene encodes CDR1 LNHNV and CDR2 YYDKDF (reference sequence). This CDR3 has 15 residues. Here the CDR3 reads CATSRDMGGNQPQHF. DNA of the CDR3: TGTGCCACCAGCAGAGATATGGGGGGTAATCAGCCCCAGCATTTT. Supplemented by reference TRBV15 and TRBJ1-5, the full variable domain reads DAMVIQNPRYQVTQFGKPVTLSCSQTLNHNVMYWYQQKSSQAPKLLFHYYDKDFNNEADTPDNFQSRRPNTSFCFLDIRSPGLGDTAMYLCATSRDMGGNQPQHFGDGTRLSIL.

Comments on this clone: Other DNA sequences of this sample code for an identical CDR3. This sequence joins TRBV7-2 and TRBJ2-5; a possible D gene is TRBD1 (5 bases). The germline V gene has CDR1 SGHTA and CDR2 FQGNSA. The CDR3 spans 13 residues. V lost 1 base, J lost 5 bases, and 8 bases lay in between. The CDR3 DNA sequence: TGTGCCAGCAGCTTAGAAAGGGGTGAGACCCAGTACTTC. Its translation: CASSLERGETQYF.

This chain joins TRBV6-5 and TRBJ2-7, with TRBD2 matching 9 bases. The V and J ends lost 7 bases and 6 bases, in that order; junction bases with no gene match: 7. The CDR3 totals 13 residues. Germline CDR1 MNHEY, CDR2 SVGAGI. In DNA form, the CDR3 reads TGTGCCAGCAAGGGACTAGCTATGAGCGAGCAGTACTTC. Translation gives CASKGLAMSEQYF.

The rearrangement uses TRBV30 and TRBJ2-5, with a possible D match to TRBD2 (7 bases). Germline CDR1 GTSNPN, CDR2 SVGIG (reference sequence). Between the trimmed V and J ends, which lost 0 bases and 2 bases, there was a span of 13 bases. CDR3 length: 15 residues. The CDR3 protein is CAWSVGGAGQETQYF. The CDR3 DNA sequence: TGTGCCTGGAGTGTGGGGGGGGCAGGACAAGAGACCCAGTACTTC. Full variable domain (missing parts from reference TRBV30 and TRBJ2-5): SQTIHQWPATLVQPVGSPLSLECTVEGTSNPNLYWYRQAAGRGLQLLFYSVGIGQISSEVPQNLSASRPQDRQFILSSKKLLLSDSGFYLCAWSVGGAGQETQYFGPGTRLLVL.